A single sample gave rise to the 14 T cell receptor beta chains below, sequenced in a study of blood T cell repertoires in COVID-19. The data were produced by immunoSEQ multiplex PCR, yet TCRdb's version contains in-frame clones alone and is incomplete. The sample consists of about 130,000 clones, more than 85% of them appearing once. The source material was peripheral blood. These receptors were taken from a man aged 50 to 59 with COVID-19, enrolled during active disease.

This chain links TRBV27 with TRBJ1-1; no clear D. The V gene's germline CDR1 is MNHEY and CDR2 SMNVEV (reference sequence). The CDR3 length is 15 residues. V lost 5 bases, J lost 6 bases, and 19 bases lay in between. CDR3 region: CASSKPGTGIAEAFF. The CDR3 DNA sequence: TGTGCCAGCAGTAAACCGGGAACGGGTATTGCTGAAGCTTTCTTT.

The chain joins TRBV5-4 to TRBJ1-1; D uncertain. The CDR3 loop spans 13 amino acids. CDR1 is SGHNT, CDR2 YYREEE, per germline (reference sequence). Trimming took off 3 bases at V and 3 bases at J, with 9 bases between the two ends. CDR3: CASSWARDTEAFF. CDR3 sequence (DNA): TGTGCCAGCAGCTGGGCGAGAGACACTGAAGCTTTCTTT.

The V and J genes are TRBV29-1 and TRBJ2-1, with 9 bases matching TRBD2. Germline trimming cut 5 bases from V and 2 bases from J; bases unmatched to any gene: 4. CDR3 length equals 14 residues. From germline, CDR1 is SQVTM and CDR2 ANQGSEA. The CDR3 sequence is CSVKLAGTYNEQFF. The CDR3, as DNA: TGCAGCGTTAAACTAGCGGGTACCTACAATGAGCAGTTCTTC.

CDR3 sequence (DNA): TGTGCCAGCAGCTCACAGGGGATTAACTATGGCTACACCTTC. Amino acids: CASSSQGINYGYTF. The gene calls are TRBV7-9 and TRBJ1-2; 7 bases line up with TRBD1. There are 14 residues in the CDR3. CDR1 and CDR2 from the germline V gene are SEHNR and FQNEAQ (reference sequence). V was clipped by 4 bases and J by 1 base; unmatched bases: 3.

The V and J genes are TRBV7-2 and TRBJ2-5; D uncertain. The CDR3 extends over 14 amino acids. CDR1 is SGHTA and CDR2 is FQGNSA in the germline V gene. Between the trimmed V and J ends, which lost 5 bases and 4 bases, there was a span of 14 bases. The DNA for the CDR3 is TGTGCCAGCAGCCTATTCGGAGCAAGAGAGACCCAGTACTTC. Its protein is CASSLFGARETQYF.

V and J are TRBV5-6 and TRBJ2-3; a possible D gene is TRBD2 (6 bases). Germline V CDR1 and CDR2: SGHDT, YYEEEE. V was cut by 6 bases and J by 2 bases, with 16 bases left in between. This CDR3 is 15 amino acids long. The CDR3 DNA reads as TGTGCCAGCACCCGGAGGGCCAGGGTCACAGATACGCAGTATTTT. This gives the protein CASTRRARVTDTQYF.

The CDR3 coding sequence is TGTGCCAGTAGTATAGATGCCCCAACGGTTCGAGCCAAAAACATTCAGTACTTC. Its translation: CASSIDAPTVRAKNIQYF. This chain uses TRBV19 with TRBJ2-4, with D unclear. This CDR3 comprises 18 residues. Between the trimmed V and J ends, which lost 0 bases and 0 bases, there was a span of 15 bases. Germline lookup yields CDR1 LNHDA and CDR2 SQIVND (reference sequence).

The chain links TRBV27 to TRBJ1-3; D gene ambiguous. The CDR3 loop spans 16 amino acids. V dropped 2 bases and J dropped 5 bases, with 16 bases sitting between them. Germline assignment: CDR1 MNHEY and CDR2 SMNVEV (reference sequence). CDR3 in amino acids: CASSLPRHSRRNTIYF. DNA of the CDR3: TGTGCCAGCAGTTTACCCCGACATTCACGGAGAAACACCATATATTTT.

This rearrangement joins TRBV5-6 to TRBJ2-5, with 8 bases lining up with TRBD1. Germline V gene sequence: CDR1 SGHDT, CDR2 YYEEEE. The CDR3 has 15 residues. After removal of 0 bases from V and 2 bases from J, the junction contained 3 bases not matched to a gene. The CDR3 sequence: CASSLGTGYQETQYF. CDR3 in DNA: TGTGCCAGCAGCTTGGGGACAGGGTATCAAGAGACCCAGTACTTC.

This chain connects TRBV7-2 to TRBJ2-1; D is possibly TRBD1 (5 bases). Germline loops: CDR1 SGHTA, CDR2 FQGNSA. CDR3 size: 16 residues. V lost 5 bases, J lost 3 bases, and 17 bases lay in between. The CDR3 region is CASSQARAGYYNEQFF. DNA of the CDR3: TGTGCCAGCAGCCAGGCCAGGGCTGGATACTACAATGAGCAGTTCTTC. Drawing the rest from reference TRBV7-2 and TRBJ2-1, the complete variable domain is GAGVSQSPSNKVTEKGKDVELRCDPISGHTALYWYRQSLGQGLEFLIYFQGNSAPDKSGLPSDRFSAERTGGSVSTLTIQRTQQEDSAVYLCASSQARAGYYNEQFFGPGTRLTVL.

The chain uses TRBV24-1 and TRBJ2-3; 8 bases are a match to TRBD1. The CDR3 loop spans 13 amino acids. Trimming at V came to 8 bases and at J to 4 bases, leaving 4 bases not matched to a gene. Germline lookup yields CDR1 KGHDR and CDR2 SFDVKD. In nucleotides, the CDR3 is TGTGCCACCACGAACAGGGGGTCAGATACGCAGTATTTT. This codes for CATTNRGSDTQYF.

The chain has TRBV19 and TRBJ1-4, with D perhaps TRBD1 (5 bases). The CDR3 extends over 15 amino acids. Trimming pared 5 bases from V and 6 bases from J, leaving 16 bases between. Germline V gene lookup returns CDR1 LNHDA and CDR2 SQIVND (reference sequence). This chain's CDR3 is CASSPLGRVDEKLFF. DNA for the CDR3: TGTGCCAGTAGTCCCCTGGGCAGGGTCGATGAAAAACTGTTTTTT.

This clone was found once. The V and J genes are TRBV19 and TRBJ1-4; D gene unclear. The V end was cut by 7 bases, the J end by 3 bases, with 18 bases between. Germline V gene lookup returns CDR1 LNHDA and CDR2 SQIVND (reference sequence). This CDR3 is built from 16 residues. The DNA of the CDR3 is TGTGCCAGTACCCTATCCCACCTGGGCCCTAATGAAAAACTGTTTTTT. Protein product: CASTLSHLGPNEKLFF.

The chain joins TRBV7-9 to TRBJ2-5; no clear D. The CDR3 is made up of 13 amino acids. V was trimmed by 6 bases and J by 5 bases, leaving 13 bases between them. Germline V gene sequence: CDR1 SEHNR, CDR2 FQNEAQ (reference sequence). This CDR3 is CASRPDTLETQYF. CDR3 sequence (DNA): TGTGCCAGCAGACCTGACACCCTTGAGACCCAGTACTTC.